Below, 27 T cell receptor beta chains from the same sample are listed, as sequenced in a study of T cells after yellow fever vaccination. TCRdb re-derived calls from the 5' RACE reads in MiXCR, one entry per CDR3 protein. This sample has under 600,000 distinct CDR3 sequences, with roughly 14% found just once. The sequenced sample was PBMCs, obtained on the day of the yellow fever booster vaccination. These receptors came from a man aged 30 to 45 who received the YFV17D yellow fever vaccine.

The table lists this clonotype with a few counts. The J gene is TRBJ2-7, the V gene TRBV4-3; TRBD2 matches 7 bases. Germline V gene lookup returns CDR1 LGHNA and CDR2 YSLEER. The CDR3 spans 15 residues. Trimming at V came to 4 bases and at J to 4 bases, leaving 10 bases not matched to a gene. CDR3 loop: CASSPQVGGGYEQYF. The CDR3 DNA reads TGCGCCAGCAGCCCCCAAGTCGGGGGAGGGTACGAGCAGTACTTC.

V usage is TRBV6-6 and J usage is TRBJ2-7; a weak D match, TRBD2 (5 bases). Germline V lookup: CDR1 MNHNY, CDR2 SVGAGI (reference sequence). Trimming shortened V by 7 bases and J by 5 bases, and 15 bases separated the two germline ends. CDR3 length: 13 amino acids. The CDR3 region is CASILGGRDEQYF. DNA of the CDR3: TGTGCCAGCATTCTAGGAGGTCGGGACGAGCAGTACTTC.

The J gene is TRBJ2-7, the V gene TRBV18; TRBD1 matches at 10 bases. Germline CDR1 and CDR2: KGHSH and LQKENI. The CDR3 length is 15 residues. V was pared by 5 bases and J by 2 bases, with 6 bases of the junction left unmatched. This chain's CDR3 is CASSWGQGPTYEQYF. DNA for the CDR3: TGTGCCAGCTCATGGGGACAGGGGCCTACCTACGAGCAGTACTTC.

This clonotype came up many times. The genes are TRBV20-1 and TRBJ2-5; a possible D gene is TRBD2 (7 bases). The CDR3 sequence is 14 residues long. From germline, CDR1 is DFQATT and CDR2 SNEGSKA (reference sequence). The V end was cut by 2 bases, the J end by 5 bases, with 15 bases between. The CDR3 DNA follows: TGCAGTGCTAGATCTGGAGGGGGGGCGGAGACCCAGTACTTC. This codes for CSARSGGGAETQYF.

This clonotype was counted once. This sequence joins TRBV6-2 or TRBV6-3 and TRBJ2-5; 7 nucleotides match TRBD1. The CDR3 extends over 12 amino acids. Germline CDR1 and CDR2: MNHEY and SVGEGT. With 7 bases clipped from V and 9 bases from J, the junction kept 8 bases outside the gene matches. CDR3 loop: CASTRSQGAQYF. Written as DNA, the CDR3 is TGTGCCAGCACCAGGAGCCAGGGGGCCCAGTACTTC.

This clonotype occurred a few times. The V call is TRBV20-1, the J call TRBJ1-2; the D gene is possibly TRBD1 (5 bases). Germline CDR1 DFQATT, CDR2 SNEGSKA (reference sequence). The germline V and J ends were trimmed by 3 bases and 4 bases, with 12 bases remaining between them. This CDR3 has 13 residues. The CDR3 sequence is CSASWGGSYGYTF. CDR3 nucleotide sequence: TGCAGTGCTAGTTGGGGGGGGAGCTATGGCTACACCTTC.

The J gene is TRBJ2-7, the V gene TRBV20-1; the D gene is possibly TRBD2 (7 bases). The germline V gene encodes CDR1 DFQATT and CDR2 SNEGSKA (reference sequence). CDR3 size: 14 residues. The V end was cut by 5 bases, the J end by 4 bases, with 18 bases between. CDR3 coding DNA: TGCAGTGCTCTCCCTGGGGGGGGCTCTTACGAGCAGTACTTC. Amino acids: CSALPGGGSYEQYF.

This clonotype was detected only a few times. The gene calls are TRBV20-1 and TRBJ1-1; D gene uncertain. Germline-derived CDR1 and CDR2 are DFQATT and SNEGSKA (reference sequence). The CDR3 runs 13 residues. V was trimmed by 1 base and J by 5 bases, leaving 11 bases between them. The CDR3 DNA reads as TGCAGTGCTAGAGGACGTGAAGGGACTGAAGCTTTCTTT. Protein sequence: CSARGREGTEAFF.

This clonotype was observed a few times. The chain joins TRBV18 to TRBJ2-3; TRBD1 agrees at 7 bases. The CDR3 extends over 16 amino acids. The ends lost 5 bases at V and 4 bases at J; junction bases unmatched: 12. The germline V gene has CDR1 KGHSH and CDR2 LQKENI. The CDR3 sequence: CASSRETGTVADTQYF. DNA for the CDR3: TGTGCCAGCTCAAGAGAGACAGGGACGGTAGCAGATACGCAGTATTTT.

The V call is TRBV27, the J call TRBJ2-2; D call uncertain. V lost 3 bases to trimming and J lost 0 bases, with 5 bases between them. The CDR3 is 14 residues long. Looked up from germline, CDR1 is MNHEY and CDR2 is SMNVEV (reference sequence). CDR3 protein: CASSFLSNTGELFF. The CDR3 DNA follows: TGTGCCAGCAGTTTCCTCTCGAACACCGGGGAGCTGTTTTTT.

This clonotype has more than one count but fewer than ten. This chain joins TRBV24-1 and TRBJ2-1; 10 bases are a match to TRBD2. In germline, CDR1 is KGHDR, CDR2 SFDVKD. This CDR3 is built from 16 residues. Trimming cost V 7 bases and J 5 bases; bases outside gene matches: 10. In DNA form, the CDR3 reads TGTGCCACCAGCGAAGGAGCGGGAGGGCCACACAATGAGCAGTTCTTC. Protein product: CATSEGAGGPHNEQFF.

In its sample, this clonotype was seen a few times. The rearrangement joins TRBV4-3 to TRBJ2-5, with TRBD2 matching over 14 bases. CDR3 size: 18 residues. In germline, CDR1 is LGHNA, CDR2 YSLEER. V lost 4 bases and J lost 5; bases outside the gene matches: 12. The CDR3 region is CASSLLGLAGAHTETQYF. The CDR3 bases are TGCGCCAGCAGCCTTCTGGGACTAGCGGGAGCCCATACGGAGACCCAGTACTTC.

CDR3 bases: TGTGCCAGCAGCCGAGCAGGGGACAAAGAGACCCAGTACTTC. It encodes CASSRAGDKETQYF. This chain links TRBV9 with TRBJ2-5; D might be TRBD1 (6 bases). The CDR3 length is 14 residues. The V end was cut by 4 bases, the J end by 3 bases, with 13 bases between. Germline V lookup: CDR1 SGDLS, CDR2 YYNGEE.

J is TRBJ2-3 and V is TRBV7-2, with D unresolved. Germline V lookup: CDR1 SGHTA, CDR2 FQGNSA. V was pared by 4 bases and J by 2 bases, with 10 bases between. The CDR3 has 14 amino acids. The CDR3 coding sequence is TGTGCCAGCAGCTGGGTAATGGTCACAGATACGCAGTATTTT. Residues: CASSWVMVTDTQYF.

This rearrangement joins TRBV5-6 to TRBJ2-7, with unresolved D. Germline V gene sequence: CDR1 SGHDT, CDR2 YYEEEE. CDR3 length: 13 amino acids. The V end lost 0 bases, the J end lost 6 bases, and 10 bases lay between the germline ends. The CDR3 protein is CASSLAPSGEQYF. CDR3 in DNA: TGTGCCAGCAGCTTGGCGCCTTCTGGCGAGCAGTACTTC.

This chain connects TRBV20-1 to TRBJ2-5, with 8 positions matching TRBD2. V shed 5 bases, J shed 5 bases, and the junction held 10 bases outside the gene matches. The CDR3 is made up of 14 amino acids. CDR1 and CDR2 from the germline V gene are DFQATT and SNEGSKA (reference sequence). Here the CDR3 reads CSADSGEGRETQYF. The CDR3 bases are TGCAGTGCTGATAGCGGGGAGGGGCGTGAGACCCAGTACTTC.

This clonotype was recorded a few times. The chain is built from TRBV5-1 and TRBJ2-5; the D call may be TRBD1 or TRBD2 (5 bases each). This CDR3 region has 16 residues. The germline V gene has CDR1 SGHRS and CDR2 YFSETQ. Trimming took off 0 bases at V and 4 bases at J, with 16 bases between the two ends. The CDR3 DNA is TGCGCCAGCAGCTTGGGCGTCCCCCCGGGGCGAGAGACCCAGTACTTC. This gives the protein CASSLGVPPGRETQYF. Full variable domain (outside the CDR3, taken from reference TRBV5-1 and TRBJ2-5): KAGVTQTPRYLIKTRGQQVTLSCSPISGHRSVSWYQQTPGQGLQFLFEYFSETQRNKGNFPGRFSGRQFSNSRSEMNVSTLELGDSALYLCASSLGVPPGRETQYFGPGTRLLVL.

The DNA for the CDR3 is TGTGCCAGCAGTTACAGAGGACAGGGCGCTGGCTACACCTTC. The encoded protein is CASSYRGQGAGYTF. The chain carries TRBV6-2 or TRBV6-3 and TRBJ1-2; 8 bases fit TRBD1. Germline trimming cut 2 bases from V and 7 bases from J; bases unmatched to any gene: 6. Germline lookup yields CDR1 MNHEY and CDR2 SVGEGT. The CDR3 consists of 14 residues.

The CDR3 DNA is TGTGCCAGTAGTGACGCAGGGCGAAACACAGATACGCAGTATTTT. It encodes CASSDAGRNTDTQYF. The rearrangement joins TRBV19 to TRBJ2-3; D may be TRBD1 (5 bases). Germline V CDR1 and CDR2: LNHDA, SQIVND (reference sequence). The V gene lost 5 bases and the J gene lost 2 bases, with 14 bases spanning the gap. The CDR3 totals 15 residues.

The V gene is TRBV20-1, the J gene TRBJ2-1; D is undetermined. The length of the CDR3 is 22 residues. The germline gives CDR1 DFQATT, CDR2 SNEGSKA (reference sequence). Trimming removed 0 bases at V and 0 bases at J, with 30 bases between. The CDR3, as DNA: TGCAGTGCTAGAGAAAGGCTCCGACTCGGCGGAAAAAACCATAGCTCCTACAATGAGCAGTTCTTC. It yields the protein CSARERLRLGGKNHSSYNEQFF.

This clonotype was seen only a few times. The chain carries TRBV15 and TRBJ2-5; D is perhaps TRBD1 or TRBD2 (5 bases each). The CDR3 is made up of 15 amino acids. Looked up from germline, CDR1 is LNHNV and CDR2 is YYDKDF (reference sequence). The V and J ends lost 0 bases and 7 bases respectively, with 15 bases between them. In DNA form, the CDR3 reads TGTGCCACCAGCAGAGATTACGGCAGGGACGGGACCCAGTACTTC. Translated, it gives CATSRDYGRDGTQYF.

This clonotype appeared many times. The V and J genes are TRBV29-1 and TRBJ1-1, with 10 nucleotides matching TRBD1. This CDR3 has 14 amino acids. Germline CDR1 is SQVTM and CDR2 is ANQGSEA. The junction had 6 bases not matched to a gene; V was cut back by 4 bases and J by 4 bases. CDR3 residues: CSVGDRGGGTEAFF. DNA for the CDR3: TGCAGCGTTGGGGACAGGGGCGGTGGCACTGAAGCTTTCTTT.

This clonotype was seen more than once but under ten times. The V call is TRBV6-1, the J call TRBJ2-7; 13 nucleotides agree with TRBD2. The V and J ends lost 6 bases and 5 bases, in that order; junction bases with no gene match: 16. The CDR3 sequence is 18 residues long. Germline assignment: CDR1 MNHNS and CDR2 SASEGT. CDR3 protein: CASSGTSGANPLVHEQYF. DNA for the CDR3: TGTGCCAGCAGCGGGACTAGCGGGGCTAACCCACTAGTCCACGAGCAGTACTTC.

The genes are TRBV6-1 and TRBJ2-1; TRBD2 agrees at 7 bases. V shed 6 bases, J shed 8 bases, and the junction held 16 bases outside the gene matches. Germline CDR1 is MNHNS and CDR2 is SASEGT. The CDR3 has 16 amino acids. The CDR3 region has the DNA TGTGCCAGCAGCACCGGGGCGGGCGGGAGCGACGATGAGCAGTTCTTC. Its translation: CASSTGAGGSDDEQFF.

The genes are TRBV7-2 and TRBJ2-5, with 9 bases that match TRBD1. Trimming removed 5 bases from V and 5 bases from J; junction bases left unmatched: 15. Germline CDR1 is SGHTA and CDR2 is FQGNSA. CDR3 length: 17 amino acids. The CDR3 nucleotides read TGTGCCAGCAGCCCTCGTACAGGACAGGGGTCCCCTGAGACCCAGTACTTC. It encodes CASSPRTGQGSPETQYF.

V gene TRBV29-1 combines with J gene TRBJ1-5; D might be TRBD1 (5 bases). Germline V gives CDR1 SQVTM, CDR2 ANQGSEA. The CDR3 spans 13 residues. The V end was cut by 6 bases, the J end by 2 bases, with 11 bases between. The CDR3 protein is CSVRDGRNQPQHF. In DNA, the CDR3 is TGCAGCGTGCGGGACGGCCGCAATCAGCCCCAGCATTTT.

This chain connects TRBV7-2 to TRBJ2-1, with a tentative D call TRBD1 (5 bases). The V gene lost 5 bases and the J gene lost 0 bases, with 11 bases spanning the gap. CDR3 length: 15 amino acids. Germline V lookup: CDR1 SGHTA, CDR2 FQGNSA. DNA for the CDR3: TGTGCCAGCAGCGCCGACAGCAGCTCCTACAATGAGCAGTTCTTC. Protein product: CASSADSSSYNEQFF.